This T cell receptor (beta chain) was recovered during a study of blood T cell repertoires in COVID-19. Study information: Samples of COVID-19 (acute and convalescent) were obtained from the United States, Italy and Spain. The cDNA or gDNA used as material had been derived from T cells, B-cell-depleted T cells, or PBMCs.

This CDR3 is 13 amino acids long. The V gene lost 0 bases and the J gene lost 7 bases, with 7 bases spanning the gap. Looked up from germline, CDR1 is SGDLS and CDR2 is YYNGEE. Some clones are missing from TCRdb's copy, which holds only in-frame ones; the method was immunoSEQ multiplex PCR. The table has 84,000 or so clones, 80% to 90% seen once. The chain couples TRBV9 to TRBJ2-2; D remains ambiguous. This clonotype originated in an elderly man with active or convalescent COVID-19. Sequences were obtained from peripheral blood. The CDR3, as DNA: TGTGCCAGCAGCGTAGTGAGCCTCGGGGAGCTGTTTTTT. Protein: CASSVVSLGELFF.